One sample yielded the 27 T cell receptor beta chains listed below, sequenced in a study of CD8 T cells in ankylosing spondylitis. In TCRdb, the 5' RACE reads were re-called with MiXCR into one record per CDR3 protein. Counted here are a few hundred thousand distinct CDR3 sequences, over 15% occurring once; the ten biggest clones make up about a third. Source material: blood, either unsorted or a sorted T cell fraction (not recorded which). Receptors originate from a male donor with ankylosing spondylitis or in good health (not recorded which).

In its sample, this clonotype was seen a few times. V and J are TRBV4-3 and TRBJ2-3; 10 bases line up with TRBD2. V shed 1 base and J 6 bases; nucleotides not matched to a gene: 7. This CDR3 comprises 16 residues. Germline V gene sequence: CDR1 LGHNA, CDR2 YSLEER. The CDR3 region is CASSQVLAGVSDTQYF. The CDR3 region has the DNA TGCGCCAGCAGCCAAGTTCTAGCGGGAGTGTCTGATACGCAGTATTTT.

This chain connects TRBV29-1 to TRBJ2-7, with 7 bases aligning to TRBD2. With 2 bases clipped from V and 0 bases from J, the junction kept 1 base outside the gene matches. Germline V gene sequence: CDR1 SQVTM, CDR2 ANQGSEA. The CDR3 length is 13 residues. CDR3 in DNA: TGCAGCGTTGAAACTAGCGACTCCTACGAGCAGTACTTC. It specifies CSVETSDSYEQYF.

This clonotype showed up just a few times. The chain joins TRBV6-5 to TRBJ2-7; D might be TRBD1 (6 bases). Per germline, CDR1 MNHEY and CDR2 SVGAGI. CDR3 length equals 15 residues. V was shortened by 0 bases and J by 7 bases, with 16 bases between the two germline ends. CDR3 region: CASSYSGQLGVEQYF. The DNA for the CDR3 is TGTGCCAGCAGTTACTCGGGACAACTTGGTGTAGAGCAGTACTTC.

The V call is TRBV25-1, the J call TRBJ2-2; D not certain. V lost 4 bases and J 7 bases, leaving 4 bases between the germline ends. The CDR3 totals 11 residues. CDR1 and CDR2 from the germline V gene are MGHDK and SYGVNS. CDR3 amino acids: CASSGGGELFF. CDR3 in DNA: TGTGCCAGCAGTGGAGGCGGGGAGCTGTTTTTT.

This clonotype was observed a few times. CDR3 loop: CASSQQGHSTPEQFF. CDR3 bases: TGTGCCAGCAGCCAACAAGGACACAGTACTCCTGAGCAGTTCTTC. The V call is TRBV4-2, the J call TRBJ2-1; weak D call: TRBD1 (5 bases). The V and J ends lost 2 bases and 9 bases respectively, with 17 bases between them. Germline V lookup: CDR1 LGHNA, CDR2 YNFKEQ. CDR3 length: 15 residues.

This clonotype was seen repeatedly, ten times or more. The chain is built from TRBV20-1 and TRBJ2-1; D is unclear. Germline V gives CDR1 DFQATT, CDR2 SNEGSKA (reference sequence). The CDR3 spans 14 residues. V gave up 6 bases and J gave up 0 bases, with 12 bases separating them. The CDR3 nucleotides read TGCAGTGCCAGCCCCTGGAGCTCCTACAATGAGCAGTTCTTC. Its translation: CSASPWSSYNEQFF.

This clonotype has only a few counts. The chain has TRBV28 and TRBJ2-1; the match to TRBD2 covers 9 bases. The ends lost 5 bases at V and 4 bases at J; junction bases unmatched: 15. The CDR3 runs to 18 residues. Germline V CDR1 and CDR2: MDHEN, SYDVKM. Here the CDR3 DNA reads TGTGCCAGCAGTCCCCAGATGCCGGCTAGCGGGATTTACAATGAGCAGTTCTTC. It is translated as CASSPQMPASGIYNEQFF.

As to this clonotype: This may be a read error: a much more frequent sequence differs by one nucleotide. The gene calls are TRBV4-1 and TRBJ2-5; unclear D gene. Deletions cut 1 base from V and 5 bases from J, with 8 bases between. The CDR3 contains 13 residues. Germline V gives CDR1 MGHRA, CDR2 YSYEKL. CDR3 sequence reads: CASSQVPHETQYF. The CDR3 DNA reads as TGCGCCAGCAGCCAAGTTCCACACGAGACCCAGTACTTC.

Many counts were recorded for this clonotype. V is TRBV10-3 and J is TRBJ2-5; D is uncertain. The CDR3 runs 11 residues. V shed 6 bases and J shed 7 bases, with 9 bases lying between them. The germline CDR1 and CDR2 sequences are ENHRY and SYGVKD. The CDR3 sequence is CAIRDLGTQYF. CDR3 in DNA: TGTGCCATCAGGGACCTAGGGACCCAGTACTTC.

This clonotype was seen many times. This sequence joins TRBV4-1 and TRBJ2-5; tentatively, D is TRBD2 (6 bases). Germline V lookup: CDR1 MGHRA, CDR2 YSYEKL. With 2 bases removed from V and 5 bases from J, the gap between germline ends came to 12 bases. The CDR3 sequence is 14 residues long. CDR3 loop: CASSQLPGVETQYF. The CDR3 nucleotides are TGCGCCAGCAGCCAACTTCCGGGGGTGGAGACCCAGTACTTC.

This chain connects TRBV10-3 to TRBJ2-7; D might be TRBD2 (5 bases). The V end lost 7 bases, the J end lost 0 bases, and 10 bases lay between the germline ends. Germline values: CDR1 ENHRY, CDR2 SYGVKD. The CDR3 spans 13 residues. The CDR3 loop reads CAITAESSYEQYF. The CDR3 coding sequence is TGTGCCATCACAGCGGAAAGCTCCTACGAGCAGTACTTC.

This clonotype was detected a few times. This chain links TRBV7-2 with TRBJ2-7; possibly TRBD2 for D (6 bases). Looked up from germline, CDR1 is SGHTA and CDR2 is FQGNSA. V was clipped by 1 base and J by 3 bases, with 13 bases between them. The CDR3 has 15 amino acids. CDR3 sequence: CASSLDRSGLYEQYF. CDR3 bases: TGTGCCAGCAGCTTAGACCGTAGCGGACTCTACGAGCAGTACTTC.

The table lists this clonotype with a few counts. The chain recombines TRBV27 with TRBJ2-5, with no clear D. The germline CDR1 and CDR2 sequences are MNHEY and SMNVEV (reference sequence). V lost 3 bases and J 0 bases, leaving 8 bases between the germline ends. This CDR3 contains 14 residues. The CDR3 coding sequence is TGTGCCAGCAGTTTTGTGCCAGACCAAGAGACCCAGTACTTC. This gives the protein CASSFVPDQETQYF.

This clonotype has just a few counts. V gene TRBV6-2 or TRBV6-3 combines with J gene TRBJ2-5, with 10 bases identical to TRBD2. After removal of 6 bases from V and 6 bases from J, the junction contained 19 bases not matched to a gene. The V gene's germline CDR1 is MNHEY and CDR2 SVGEGT. CDR3 length equals 18 residues. The CDR3 DNA reads as TGTGCCAGCAGCCCCTGGGGGGCCCTAGCGGGAGATGGAAAGACCCAGTACTTC. This sequence encodes CASSPWGALAGDGKTQYF.

Ten or more counts support this clonotype. This chain uses TRBV29-1 with TRBJ2-1; 9 bases map to TRBD2. V gave up 5 bases and J gave up 6 bases; unmatched junction bases: 5. Germline CDR1 reads SQVTM; CDR2 reads ANQGSEA. The CDR3 spans 13 residues. The CDR3 loop is CSVLAGAGNEQFF. The CDR3, as DNA: TGCAGCGTTTTAGCGGGAGCGGGCAATGAGCAGTTCTTC.

The chain combines TRBV20-1 with TRBJ2-7; D is unclear. Per germline, CDR1 DFQATT and CDR2 SNEGSKA (reference sequence). The CDR3 has 13 amino acids. The CDR3 region is CSTFSGLDYEQYF. The CDR3 coding sequence is TGCAGCACTTTTTCAGGTCTTGACTACGAGCAGTACTTC.

This rearrangement joins TRBV12-3 or TRBV12-4 to TRBJ1-2; 7 bases map to TRBD1. V lost 3 bases, J lost 3 bases, and 4 bases stayed unmatched. The CDR3 length is 14 residues. The CDR3 DNA reads as TGTGCCAGCAGTTTTGGAGGGGGCGACTATGGCTACACCTTC. This encodes CASSFGGGDYGYTF.

This clonotype was found many times. The V and J genes are TRBV7-3 and TRBJ1-1, with 7 bases fitting TRBD1. Trimming took 8 bases from V and 3 from J; bases not matched to a gene: 6. Germline values: CDR1 SGHTA, CDR2 FQGTGA. The CDR3 is made up of 13 amino acids. The CDR3 here is CASGNRGDTEAFF. The DNA of the CDR3 is TGTGCCAGCGGGAACAGGGGAGACACTGAAGCTTTCTTT.

For this clonotype: One junction end does not reproduce the germline sequence, and a read error may be involved. The V gene is TRBV6-5, the J gene TRBJ1-2, with D uncertain. The CDR3 is made up of 14 amino acids. Looked up from germline, CDR1 is MNHEY and CDR2 is SVGAGI. CDR3 in DNA: TGTGCCAGCAGTTCGGTGGGAGGTTTGGATGGCTACCCCTTC. Translation: CASSSVGGLDGYPF.

V and J are TRBV2 and TRBJ2-5; no firm D call. Germline CDR1 SNHLY, CDR2 FYNNEI. This CDR3 spans 14 amino acids. V was pared by 4 bases and J by 3 bases, with 12 bases between. The CDR3 protein is CASSVWGKEETQYF. In DNA form, the CDR3 reads TGTGCCAGCAGTGTGTGGGGAAAGGAAGAGACCCAGTACTTC.

There are a few counts of this clonotype. The J gene is TRBJ2-3, the V gene TRBV5-1; D is perhaps TRBD1 (6 bases). Looked up from germline, CDR1 is SGHRS and CDR2 is YFSETQ. The CDR3 consists of 15 residues. V lost 4 bases to trimming and J lost 4 bases, with 16 bases between them. CDR3 protein: CASSLRQVGADTQYF. The CDR3 DNA is TGCGCCAGCAGCCTTCGACAGGTTGGGGCAGATACGCAGTATTTT.

The chain has TRBV29-1 and TRBJ2-2; D is possibly TRBD1 or TRBD2 (7 bases each). The CDR3 loop spans 15 amino acids. V shed 3 bases and J shed 6 bases, with 17 bases lying between them. Germline values: CDR1 SQVTM, CDR2 ANQGSEA. The CDR3 DNA reads TGCAGCGTTGAGGGGGGGTCGACAGGGCCCGGGGAGCTGTTTTTT. This gives the protein CSVEGGSTGPGELFF.

Only a few counts were recorded for this clonotype. The CDR3 bases are TGCGCCAGCAGCACGGCGGGGACAGACCAAGAGACCCAGTACTTC. Protein sequence: CASSTAGTDQETQYF. The chain couples TRBV5-1 to TRBJ2-5, with a tentative D call TRBD1 (7 bases). The CDR3 loop spans 15 amino acids. Germline assignment: CDR1 SGHRS and CDR2 YFSETQ. V gave up 4 bases and J gave up 0 bases, with 13 bases separating them.

The chain joins TRBV11-2 to TRBJ2-2; 13 bases line up with TRBD2. V lost 4 bases to trimming and J lost 5 bases; unmatched junction nucleotides: 4. The germline V gene has CDR1 SGHAT and CDR2 FQNNGV. The CDR3 consists of 16 residues. CDR3 nucleotides: TGTGCCAGCAGCTCGGGGACTAGCGGGGTAACCGGGGAGCTGTTTTTT. Residues: CASSSGTSGVTGELFF.

This clonotype has just a few counts. The chain has TRBV3-1 and TRBJ2-7, with 10 positions matching TRBD2. CDR1 and CDR2 from the germline V gene are LGHDT and YNNKEL (reference sequence). This CDR3 contains 16 residues. After removal of 3 bases from V and 2 bases from J, the junction contained 7 bases not matched to a gene. The CDR3 protein is CASSHLAGVDPYEQYF. The CDR3 bases are TGTGCCAGCAGCCACCTAGCGGGAGTAGACCCCTACGAGCAGTACTTC.

In the case of this clonotype: This may arise from a read error, as a much more abundant clone is one base away. This chain connects TRBV10-3 to TRBJ2-1, with D hard to call. The CDR3 covers 12 residues. The germline gives CDR1 ENHRY, CDR2 SYGVKD. V was cut by 0 bases and J by 8 bases, with 5 bases left in between. CDR3 sequence reads: CAISESYDEQFF. The CDR3 coding sequence is TGTGCCATCAGTGAGTCGTACGATGAGCAGTTCTTC.

This clonotype was observed a few times. The chain employs TRBV6-5 and TRBJ2-7; D unresolved. Germline loops: CDR1 MNHEY, CDR2 SVGAGI. The CDR3 runs 13 residues. V was pared by 1 base and J by 5 bases, with 9 bases between. The CDR3 DNA is TGTGCCAGCAGTTACTACGATGGGGACGAGCAGTACTTC. This codes for CASSYYDGDEQYF.